The text below deals with one T cell receptor beta chain. Its specificity is unknown. Amplification by 5'RACE using constant-segment primers produced TCR alpha and TCR beta cDNA libraries that carried sample barcodes and UMIs. TCRdb used MiXCR to reprocess the 5' RACE reads, holding one entry per CDR3 protein. Among roughly 350,000 distinct CDR3 sequences listed, about 21% were seen once. The germline CDR1 and CDR2 sequences are SGHVS and FNYEAQ. This CDR3 has 16 amino acids. V lost 4 bases, J lost 5 bases, and 10 bases stayed unmatched. This sample was included in a study of T-cell memory formation after mild COVID-19. About the study: Clusters were largely donor specific.

Study-level findings and limits: Still unconfirmed is whether the second-wave clones peaking on day 37 recognized SARS-CoV-2. Certain responding clones were present in pre-infection memory, suggesting participation of cross-reactive memory.

The V and J genes are TRBV7-6 and TRBJ1-5; 8 bases map to TRBD1. The origin of this receptor is an adult woman who had mild COVID-19 (a few samples of this study predate the infection). Cell type and time point are not known. Sequencing input: PBMCs or a T cell subset sorted from them (not recorded which). In nucleotides, the CDR3 is TGTGCCAGCAGCTACAGCAGCGGGACAGGCGATCAGCCCCAGCATTTT. Translating gives CASSYSSGTGDQPQHF.